Below, one TCR beta chain is given with its context. No cognate antigen has been identified for it. Nothing much larger sits one base from this clone, and base qualities are not available. Donors were healthy HIV-negative adults with no recently reported acute infections or vaccinations. All donors were Caucasian adults living in Nashville, Tennessee, USA. For unsorted samples, about 90 million PBMCs were counted and genomic DNA was extracted with the QIAamp DNA Blood Mini kit. Blood was obtained by leukapheresis, after which PBMCs were separated by Ficoll-Histopaque density gradient centrifugation and cryopreserved in liquid nitrogen vapor phase. Using the deep immunoSEQ assay, TCR CDR3 regions were amplified from genomic DNA by multiplex PCR. Genomic DNA extracted from each cell subset was distributed evenly over all wells of several immunoSEQ 96-well plates, and each plate served as one replicate. For unsorted PBMC, each replicate PCR was loaded with 300 ng genomic DNA, equivalent to 30,000 or so T cell genomes. Genomic DNA from unsorted PBMC was sequenced over ten immunoSEQ deep assay plates. The purified libraries were quantified using a Qubit 3.0 fluorometer, sized with a Bioanalyzer 2100, and then quantified again using the KAPA Library Quantification kit. Every immunoSEQ 96-well plate was sequenced on a separate single-read 150-cycle Illumina NextSeq 550 flow cell. Concerning the study's data processing: Because the immunoSEQ output held only junctional sequences and lacked quality scores, the filtering could not match the filtering applied to full-length reads. Sequences were annotated with PyIR, a Python wrapper for IgBLAST v1.9, and V/J genes and CDR3 were assigned using IMGT germline references. Any read was removed if the V/J assignment was weak (E-value above 1e-6), the CDR3 was missing, or the read contained stop codons, out-of-frame junctions, or ambiguous translated residues. V3J clonotypes were defined as sequences sharing an identical inferred V gene, J gene, and CDR3 amino acid sequence. To compute the percentage overlap between repertoires, the number of shared unique clonotypes was divided by the size of the smaller repertoire. Richness of each repertoire was evaluated using RTK rarefaction, the Chao1 estimator, and Recon v2.1 estimates of unobserved clonotypes. In TCRdb, the immuneACCESS table is reduced to in-frame sequences with V and J assigned. These tables do not hold every clone; where another copy was compared, an unresolved V gene accounts for under half, and the others remain unexplained. V and J calls and clone size are copied from that table; D and trimming were computed from the DNA. This sample comprises some 510,000 clones, 70% to 80% of them detected only once. 10% to 15% of the sample comes from the top ten.

The data originate from a study of shared clonotypes between healthy human individuals (dated by TCRdb to 2020 to 2021). In terms of the full investigation: The cohort comprised two women and a few men aged 18 to 49 years. Different laboratories and diverse techniques were used to prepare libraries and sequence TCR repertoires, to increase sequencing depth and limit assay-specific biases. To estimate repertoire size and how much clonotype sharing occurs between individuals, the study deeply sequenced the blood TCR repertoires of 4 to 6 healthy adults. Leukapheresis yielded between about 0.94 and 9.5 billion PBMCs per donor. Points the paper makes about the study in general: Sampling was restricted to blood, and TCR repertoires in tissues likely differ from the TCR repertoires found in blood. Pairwise subsampling led to the expectation that sequencing depth would affect the degree of clonotype sharing among donors. Because the study included a small number of donors, the genetic and exposure-history diversity represented was limited.

The sample comprised PBMCs. This receptor was identified in a woman aged 40 to 50 in good health. Some clones in this sample may be carry-over from other donors' samples.

The DNA reads as follows: TGTGCCAGCAGCCAAGATCCCGGAGGTGGGTCCTACGAGCAGTACTTC. This gives the protein CASSQDPGGGSYEQYF. Recombination linked TRBV7-9 to TRBJ2-7, with TRBD2 perhaps the D gene, on 5 matching bases. V was cut back by 5 bases and J by 1 base, leaving a gap of 18 bases between them. The CDR3 runs 16 residues from the cysteine to the phenylalanine. Only the CDR3 DNA stays, 48 bases, in frame from base 1. The germline V gene (reference sequence) provides CDR1 SEHNR and CDR2 FQNEAQ.